This entry lists 4 T cell receptor beta chains sequenced from one sample in a study of human T cells and chemical hapten exposure. MiXCR was run by TCRdb on the RACE reads, yielding one entry per CDR3 protein. The data show over 85,000 distinct CDR3 sequences, 12% seen once. This sample's time point: patch test 1, 2 weeks after DPC sensitization. The treatment was: therapeutic diphenylcyclopropenone sensitization with weekly scalp DPC. Material: whole blood, obtained in connection with sensitization to the hapten diphenylcyclopropenone (DPC). The receptors were gathered from a woman between 35 and 50 years old with alopecia areata. Some clones in this sample may be carry-over from other donors' samples.

The genes are TRBV6-1 and TRBJ2-6, with D unclear. Germline CDR1 MNHNS, CDR2 SASEGT. The V end was cut by 2 bases, the J end by 4 bases, with 12 bases between. The CDR3 spans 16 residues. The CDR3 region is CASSEKVASGANVLTF. CDR3 DNA sequence: TGTGCCAGCAGTGAAAAGGTCGCCTCAGGGGCCAACGTCCTGACTTTC.

This clonotype was detected only a few times. V gene TRBV5-1 combines with J gene TRBJ2-3, with D unclear. CDR1 is SGHRS, CDR2 YFSETQ, per germline. The length of the CDR3 is 14 residues. Trimming pared 0 bases from V and 4 bases from J, leaving 9 bases between. DNA for the CDR3: TGCGCCAGCAGCTTGGCCGTTCTGGCAGATACGCAGTATTTT. It translates to CASSLAVLADTQYF.

This clonotype showed up just a few times. This chain joins TRBV10-3 and TRBJ2-7; TRBD1 might be the D (6 bases). Germline V gene sequence: CDR1 ENHRY, CDR2 SYGVKD. The ends were cut back, 5 bases at V and 2 bases at J, with 22 bases in the middle. This CDR3 has 17 amino acids. The CDR3 DNA is TGTGCCATCAGTTTGTGGGGCCCGGACAGCCCAACCTACGAGCAGTACTTC. Amino acids: CAISLWGPDSPTYEQYF.

The chain employs TRBV11-2 and TRBJ2-3; possibly TRBD2 for D (6 bases). There are 15 residues in the CDR3. Germline loops: CDR1 SGHAT, CDR2 FQNNGV. V lost 0 bases, J lost 3 bases, and 10 bases lay in between. The CDR3 DNA is TGTGCCAGCAGCTTAGATAACGGGAGAACAGATACGCAGTATTTT. Translated, it gives CASSLDNGRTDTQYF.